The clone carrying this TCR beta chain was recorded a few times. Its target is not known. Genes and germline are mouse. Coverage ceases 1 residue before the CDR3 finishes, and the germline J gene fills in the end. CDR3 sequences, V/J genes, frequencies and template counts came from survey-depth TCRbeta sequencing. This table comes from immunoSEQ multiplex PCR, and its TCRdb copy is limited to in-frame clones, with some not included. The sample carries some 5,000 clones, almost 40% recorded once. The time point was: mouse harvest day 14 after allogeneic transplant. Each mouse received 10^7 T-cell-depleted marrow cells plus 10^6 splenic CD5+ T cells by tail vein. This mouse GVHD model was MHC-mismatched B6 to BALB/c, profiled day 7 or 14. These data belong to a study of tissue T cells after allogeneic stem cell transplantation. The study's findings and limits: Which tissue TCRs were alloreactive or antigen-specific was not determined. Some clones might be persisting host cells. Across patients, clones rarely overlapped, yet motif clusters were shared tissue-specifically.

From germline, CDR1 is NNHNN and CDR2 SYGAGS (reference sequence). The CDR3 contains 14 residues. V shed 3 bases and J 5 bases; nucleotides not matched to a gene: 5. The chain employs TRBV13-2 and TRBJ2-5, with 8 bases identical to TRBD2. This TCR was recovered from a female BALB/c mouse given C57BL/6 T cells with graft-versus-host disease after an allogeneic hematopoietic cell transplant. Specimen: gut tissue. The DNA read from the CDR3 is TGTGCCAGCGGTGCCGGGGGGGCGCGAGACACCCAGTAC. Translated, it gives CASGAGGARDTQY. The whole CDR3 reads CASGAGGARDTQYF.